The 24 T cell receptor beta chains below come from one sample, sequenced in a study of T cells in Graves' hyperthyroidism and ophthalmopathy. TCR beta CDR3 sequences were amplified from RNA transcripts. HTBI primers were employed in a first-round RT-PCR of the TCR CDR3. TCRdb re-called the multiplex PCR reads with MiXCR, one entry per CDR3 protein. The table lists almost 600,000 distinct CDR3 sequences, 46% of them singletons, with about 8.3% in the top ten. The sequenced sample consisted of peripheral blood or thyroid tissue (not recorded which). The receptors derive from a woman under 30 with Graves' hyperthyroidism.

Worth noting for this clonotype: The junction departs from the called germline gene at one end, perhaps through a read error. This rearrangement joins TRBV4-1 to TRBJ2-7; 15 nucleotides agree with TRBD2. This CDR3 has 18 residues. Germline V gene lookup returns CDR1 MGHRA and CDR2 YSYEKL. CDR3: CASSQRRTSGRDDHEQYF. The CDR3 DNA sequence: TGTGCCAGCAGCCAACGCCGGACTAGCGGGAGGGACGACCACGAGCAGTACTTC.

The V gene is TRBV7-3, the J gene TRBJ2-2; 7 nucleotides match TRBD1. The CDR3 length is 11 residues. Germline V CDR1 and CDR2: SGHTA, FQGTGA. The V gene end was trimmed by 5 bases and the J gene end by 13 bases; junction bases not matched to a gene: 4. The CDR3 DNA reads TGTGCCAGCAGCATCGGACAGGCGCTGTTTTTT. It specifies CASSIGQALFF.

The chain carries TRBV19 and TRBJ2-6; TRBD1 might be the D (6 bases). Germline V gives CDR1 LNHDA, CDR2 SQIVND (reference sequence). This CDR3 region has 19 residues. Trimming cost V 9 bases and J 0 bases, with 24 bases left between them. DNA of the CDR3: TGTGCCAGCAGCCCGACGAACAGAGGGGGTGCCTCTGGGGCCAACGTCCTGACTTTC. This encodes CASSPTNRGGASGANVLTF.

This clonotype was detected ten times or more. The gene calls are TRBV2 and TRBJ1-6; no clear D. The CDR3 consists of 13 residues. The germline gives CDR1 SNHLY, CDR2 FYNNEI. The germline V and J ends were trimmed by 8 bases and 8 bases, with 13 bases remaining between them. CDR3 coding DNA: TGTGCCAGCGGGTTCAAGATTGATTCACCCCTCCACTTT. As protein: CASGFKIDSPLHF.

This clonotype occurred many times. The V call is TRBV19, the J call TRBJ1-1, with D maybe TRBD1 (5 bases). V lost 5 bases, J lost 7 bases, and 11 bases lay in between. The CDR3 loop spans 12 amino acids. Germline V CDR1 and CDR2: LNHDA, SQIVND (reference sequence). In DNA form, the CDR3 reads TGTGCCAGTAGTCCGGGACCCGTTGAAGCTTTCTTT. This sequence encodes CASSPGPVEAFF.

This clonotype was detected many times. This rearrangement joins TRBV20-1 to TRBJ2-2; 9 bases are a match to TRBD1. Germline CDR1 reads DFQATT; CDR2 reads SNEGSKA (reference sequence). This CDR3 region has 15 residues. J was trimmed by 1 base and V by 4 bases; bases with no gene match: 4. Here the CDR3 reads CSAIPGQGNTGELFF. The CDR3 DNA follows: TGCAGTGCTATACCGGGACAGGGGAACACCGGGGAGCTGTTTTTT.

The table lists this clonotype with many counts. The rearrangement joins TRBV11-3 to TRBJ2-6; D remains unclear. Germline CDR1 is SGHNT and CDR2 is YENEEA. CDR3 size: 16 residues. The V gene lost 2 bases and the J gene lost 0 bases, with 8 bases spanning the gap. The CDR3: CASSLIMYSGANVLTF. DNA for the CDR3: TGTGCCAGCAGCTTAATCATGTACTCTGGGGCCAACGTCCTGACTTTC.

This clonotype was seen repeatedly, ten times or more. The V call is TRBV5-1, the J call TRBJ2-7; TRBD2 is a possible D gene (6 bases). The CDR3 is made up of 15 amino acids. Germline lookup yields CDR1 SGHRS and CDR2 YFSETQ. Between the trimmed V and J ends, which lost 0 bases and 2 bases, there was a span of 12 bases. The CDR3 DNA is TGCGCCAGCAGCTTGGCCGGGGGACTTACCTACGAGCAGTACTTC. Protein product: CASSLAGGLTYEQYF.

A word on this clonotype: A much larger clonotype is one base distant, so this may be a read error. V and J are TRBV9 and TRBJ1-1, with D perhaps TRBD1 (5 bases). Germline assignment: CDR1 SGDLS and CDR2 YYNGEE. The CDR3 totals 14 residues. CDR3 coding DNA: TGTGCCAGCACTGAGGACACTTCGAACACTGAAACTTTCTTT. It specifies CASTEDTSNTETFF. Drawing the rest from reference TRBV9 and TRBJ1-1, the complete variable domain is DSGVTQTPKHLITATGQRVTLRCSPRSGDLSVYWYQQSLDQGLQFLIQYYNGEERAKGNILERFSAQQFPDLHSELNLSSLELGDSALYFCASTEDTSNTETFFGQGTRLTVV.

A word on this clonotype: Given the absence of the conserved phenylalanine or tryptophan at the CDR3 end, a read error is likely. The DNA is omitted, as the CDR3 cannot be located on it reliably, and the CDR3 follows TCRdb's listing. J is TRBJ1-4 and V is TRBV20-1. Germline values: CDR1 DFQATT, CDR2 SNEGSKA (reference sequence). The CDR3 numbers 9 amino acids, ends counted. The CDR3 loop reads CSARDTSGL.

This clonotype showed up just once. The chain is built from TRBV6-1 and TRBJ1-1, with 8 nucleotides matching TRBD1. Germline lookup yields CDR1 MNHNS and CDR2 SASEGT. The junction had 8 bases not matched to a gene; V was cut back by 4 bases and J by 1 base. CDR3 size: 16 residues. The DNA of the CDR3 is TGTGCCAGCAGTGCAGGGACAGGTCGGGCGAACACTGAAGCTTTCTTT. This codes for CASSAGTGRANTEAFF.

In its sample, this clonotype was seen many times. The J gene is TRBJ1-3, the V gene TRBV4-3; D is perhaps TRBD1 (5 bases). Germline CDR1 reads LGHNA; CDR2 reads YSLEER. Trimming pared 4 bases from V and 4 bases from J, leaving 11 bases between. CDR3 length: 14 amino acids. DNA for the CDR3: TGCGCCAGCAGCCCTGGAGGGGAGGGAAACACCATATATTTT. Residues: CASSPGGEGNTIYF.

The V call is TRBV7-2, the J call TRBJ1-5; a weak D match, TRBD1 (5 bases). The CDR3 covers 13 residues. The germline V and J ends were trimmed by 6 bases and 11 bases, with 17 bases remaining between them. CDR1 and CDR2 from the germline V gene are SGHTA and FQGNSA. CDR3 in DNA: TGTGCCAGCAGAAACCGGGCGGGACTGGCCCAGCATTTT. Translated: CASRNRAGLAQHF.

This clonotype was detected ten times or more. The gene calls are TRBV29-1 and TRBJ2-3; TRBD2 matches 11 bases. From germline, CDR1 is SQVTM and CDR2 ANQGSEA. CDR3 length: 17 amino acids. V lost 0 bases, J lost 6 bases, and 11 bases stayed unmatched. The CDR3 loop reads CSVEDLGLAGGGDTQYF. CDR3 sequence (DNA): TGCAGCGTTGAAGATCTAGGTCTAGCGGGAGGTGGCGATACGCAGTATTTT.

The chain uses TRBV20-1 and TRBJ2-7, with 16 bases fitting TRBD2. There are 15 residues in the CDR3. The germline CDR1 and CDR2 sequences are DFQATT and SNEGSKA (reference sequence). J gave up 4 bases and V 4 bases, and 4 bases lay outside the gene matches. The CDR3 sequence is CSAIPGLAGGYEQYF. In nucleotides, the CDR3 is TGCAGTGCTATCCCGGGACTAGCGGGAGGGTACGAGCAGTACTTC.

This clonotype has at least ten counts. The chain carries TRBV5-6 and TRBJ2-2; the D is unclear. The CDR3 is 17 residues long. The germline gives CDR1 SGHDT, CDR2 YYEEEE. Trimming cost V 4 bases and J 0 bases, with 16 bases left between them. The CDR3 spells CASSPPWPGTNTGELFF. As DNA, the CDR3 is TGTGCCAGCAGCCCCCCCTGGCCGGGCACGAACACCGGGGAGCTGTTTTTT.

With respect to this clonotype: One junction end does not reproduce the germline sequence, and a read error may be involved. The J gene is TRBJ1-1, the V gene TRBV6-1; D not resolved. The CDR3 length is 15 residues. The germline CDR1 and CDR2 sequences are MNHNS and SASEGT. CDR3 DNA sequence: TGTGCCATCAGTGAAGCTGGAGAGTTGAACACTGAAGCTTTCTTT. Amino acid sequence: CAISEAGELNTEAFF.

This clonotype has at least ten counts. This chain uses TRBV19 with TRBJ2-5; TRBD2 is a possible D gene (5 bases). The V end was cut by 6 bases, the J end by 5 bases, with 13 bases between. This CDR3 has 13 residues. Germline values: CDR1 LNHDA, CDR2 SQIVND (reference sequence). The CDR3 reads CASSASTMETQYF. The CDR3, as DNA: TGTGCCAGTAGCGCTAGCACGATGGAGACCCAGTACTTC.

This clonotype was detected once. This may be a read error, as it is one base from a much larger clone. V is TRBV7-9 and J is TRBJ2-7, with D perhaps given as TRBD1 or TRBD2 (7 bases each). This CDR3 comprises 15 residues. CDR1 and CDR2 (germline): SEHNR, FQNEAQ (reference sequence). The CDR3 DNA is TGTGCCAACAGCCCTCCCAGGGGGGGTTCCTACGAGCAGTACTTC. Protein: CANSPPRGGSYEQYF.

J is TRBJ2-5 and V is TRBV19, with a weak D call TRBD2 (6 bases). V lost 5 bases, J lost 0 bases, and 10 bases lay in between. Germline loops: CDR1 LNHDA, CDR2 SQIVND (reference sequence). The CDR3 extends over 14 amino acids. This CDR3 reads CASSGLADQETQYF. The CDR3 DNA reads as TGTGCCAGTAGTGGGTTAGCGGACCAAGAGACCCAGTACTTC. Based on the CDR3 plus reference TRBV19 and TRBJ2-5, the full variable domain is DGGITQSPKYLFRKEGQNVTLSCEQNLNHDAMYWYRQDPGQGLRLIYYSQIVNDFQKGDIAEGYSVSREKKESFPLTVTSAQKNPTAFYLCASSGLADQETQYFGPGTRLLVL.

In this sample, this clonotype turned up many times. This sequence joins TRBV5-8 and TRBJ2-7; TRBD2 might be the D (6 bases). CDR1 is SGHTS and CDR2 is YDEGEE in the germline V gene. This CDR3 spans 15 amino acids. V lost 2 bases and J 0 bases, leaving 12 bases between the germline ends. This chain's CDR3 is CASSFGGKSSYEQYF. The DNA of the CDR3 is TGTGCCAGCAGCTTCGGCGGGAAAAGCTCCTACGAGCAGTACTTC. The full variable domain, completed using reference TRBV5-8 and TRBJ2-7, is EAGVTQSPTHLIKTRGQQATLRCSPISGHTSVYWYQQALGLGLQFLLWYDEGEERNRGNFPPRFSGRQFPNYSSELNVNALELEDSALYLCASSFGGKSSYEQYFGPGTRLTVT.

This clonotype has just a few counts. This chain uses TRBV2 with TRBJ2-2, with D possibly being TRBD1 or TRBD2 (8 bases each). This CDR3 is 15 amino acids long. Between the trimmed V and J ends, which lost 6 bases and 5 bases, there was a span of 16 bases. CDR1 is SNHLY, CDR2 FYNNEI, per germline. In DNA form, the CDR3 reads TGTGCCAGCAGCGGACAGGGCGGGGGGACCGGGGAGCTGTTTTTT. Encoded protein: CASSGQGGGTGELFF.

This clonotype showed up many times. The chain couples TRBV3-1 to TRBJ2-5; 7 nucleotides match TRBD2. Looked up from germline, CDR1 is LGHDT and CDR2 is YNNKEL (reference sequence). CDR3 length equals 17 residues. After removal of 4 bases from V and 2 bases from J, the junction contained 13 bases not matched to a gene. In nucleotides, the CDR3 is TGTGCCAGCAGCCCCCGGACTAGAGCGGATACACAAGAGACCCAGTACTTC. Its translation is CASSPRTRADTQETQYF.

This clonotype has a count of ten or more. The V and J genes are TRBV7-2 and TRBJ2-5; TRBD2 agrees at 10 bases. Germline lookup yields CDR1 SGHTA and CDR2 FQGNSA. J lost 7 bases, V lost 2 bases, and 13 bases had no gene match. This CDR3 spans 17 amino acids. CDR3 sequence reads: CASSLRVAGGPGGTQYF. CDR3 sequence (DNA): TGTGCCAGCAGCTTAAGGGTAGCGGGAGGCCCGGGCGGGACCCAGTACTTC.